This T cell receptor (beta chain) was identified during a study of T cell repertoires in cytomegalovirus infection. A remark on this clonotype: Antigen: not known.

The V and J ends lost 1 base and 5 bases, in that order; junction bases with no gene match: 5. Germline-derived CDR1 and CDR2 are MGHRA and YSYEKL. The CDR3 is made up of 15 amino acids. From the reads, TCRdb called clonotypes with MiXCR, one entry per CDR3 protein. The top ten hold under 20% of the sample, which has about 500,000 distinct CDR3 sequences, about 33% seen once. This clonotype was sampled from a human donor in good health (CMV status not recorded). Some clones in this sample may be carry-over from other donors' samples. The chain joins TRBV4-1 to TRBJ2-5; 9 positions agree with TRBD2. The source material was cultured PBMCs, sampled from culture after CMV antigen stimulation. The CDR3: CASSQASGRIETQYF. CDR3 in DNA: TGCGCCAGCAGCCAAGCGAGCGGGAGGATCGAGACCCAGTACTTC.